This T cell receptor (beta chain) was sequenced for a study of T cell responses to AZD1222 COVID-19 vaccine. V lost 3 bases and J lost 6, with 23 bases in between. The CDR3 totals 17 residues. The germline CDR1 and CDR2 sequences are SEHNR and FQNEAQ (reference sequence). Repertoires were generated with immunoSEQ multiplex PCR, while TCRdb's copy carries only in-frame clones and drops some. The repertoire includes 150,000 to 200,000 clones, around 87% of them detected once, and about 3% sits in the top ten. As to this clone: Its antigen is unknown.

Study-level findings and limits: Only after the peak T cell response were repertoires sampled. Spike-specific TCR depth and breadth grew after two AZD1222 doses.

Sequencing was performed on peripheral blood, taken on day 0 of AZD1222 vaccination. This chain links TRBV7-9 with TRBJ1-2, with D perhaps matching TRBD1 (6 bases). The clonotype originates from an adult in good health. CDR3 region: CASSLDNTGLSTNGYTF. The DNA for the CDR3 is TGTGCCAGCAGCTTGGACAATACAGGGTTAAGCACGAATGGCTACACCTTC.